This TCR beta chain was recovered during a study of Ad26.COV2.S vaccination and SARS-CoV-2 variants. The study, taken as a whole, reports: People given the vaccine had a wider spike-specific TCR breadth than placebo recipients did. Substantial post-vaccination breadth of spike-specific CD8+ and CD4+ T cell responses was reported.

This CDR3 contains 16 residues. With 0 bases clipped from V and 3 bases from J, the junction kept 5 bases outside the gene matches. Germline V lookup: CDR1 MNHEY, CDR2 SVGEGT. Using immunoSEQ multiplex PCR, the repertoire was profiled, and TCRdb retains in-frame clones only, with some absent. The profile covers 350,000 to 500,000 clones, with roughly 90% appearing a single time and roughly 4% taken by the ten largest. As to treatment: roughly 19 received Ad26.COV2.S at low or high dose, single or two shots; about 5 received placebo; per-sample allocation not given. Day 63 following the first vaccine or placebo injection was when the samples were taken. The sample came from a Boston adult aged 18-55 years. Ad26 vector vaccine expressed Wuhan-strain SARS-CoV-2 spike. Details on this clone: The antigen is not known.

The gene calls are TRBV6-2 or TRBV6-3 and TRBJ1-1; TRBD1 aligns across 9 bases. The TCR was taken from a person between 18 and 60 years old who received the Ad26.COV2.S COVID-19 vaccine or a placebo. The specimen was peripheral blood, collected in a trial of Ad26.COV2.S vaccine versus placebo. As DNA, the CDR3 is TGTGCCAGCAGTTACTCTAAGGACAGGGGAGACACTGAAGCTTTCTTT. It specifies CASSYSKDRGDTEAFF.